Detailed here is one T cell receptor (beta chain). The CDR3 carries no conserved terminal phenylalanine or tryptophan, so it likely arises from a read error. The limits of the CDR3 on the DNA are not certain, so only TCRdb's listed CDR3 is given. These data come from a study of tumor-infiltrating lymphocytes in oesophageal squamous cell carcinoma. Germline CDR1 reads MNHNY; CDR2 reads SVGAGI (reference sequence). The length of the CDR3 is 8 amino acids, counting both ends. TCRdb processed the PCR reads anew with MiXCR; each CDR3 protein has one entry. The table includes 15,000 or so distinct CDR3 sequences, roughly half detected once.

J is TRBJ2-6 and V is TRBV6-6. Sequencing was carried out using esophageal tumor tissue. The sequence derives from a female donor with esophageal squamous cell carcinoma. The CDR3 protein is CASSYSKS.